This T cell receptor beta chain was documented in a study of cytomegalovirus exposure and HLA in healthy donors. Study at large: From about 180 million T cells, an earlier analysis saw 90 million to 130 million unique TCR beta sequences. General study results and limits: Immune exposure information comprised only CMV serostatus. Rarity held for most TCR sequences, but there were some public TCRs that occurred in many donors.

This clone has just a few counts. Antigen specificity is unknown. With 7 bases removed from V and 4 bases from J, the gap between germline ends came to 13 bases. The germline V gene has CDR1 MNHEY and CDR2 SVGAGI. This CDR3 comprises 13 residues. Amplification used 60 Vbeta primers and 13 Jbeta primers. The protocol was immunoSEQ multiplex PCR, while the TCRdb copy is restricted to in-frame clones and leaves out a portion. The repertoire includes some 100,000 clones, approximately 88% of them detected once, and 2% to 2.5% sits in the top ten. Material: PBMCs. This TCR derives from a man aged 18 to 30 in good health and CMV-seronegative. V usage is TRBV6-5 and J usage is TRBJ1-2; tentatively, D is TRBD1 (6 bases). The CDR3: CASTAGGGYGYTF. For the CDR3, the DNA is TGTGCCAGCACCGCGGGAGGGGGCTATGGCTACACCTTC.